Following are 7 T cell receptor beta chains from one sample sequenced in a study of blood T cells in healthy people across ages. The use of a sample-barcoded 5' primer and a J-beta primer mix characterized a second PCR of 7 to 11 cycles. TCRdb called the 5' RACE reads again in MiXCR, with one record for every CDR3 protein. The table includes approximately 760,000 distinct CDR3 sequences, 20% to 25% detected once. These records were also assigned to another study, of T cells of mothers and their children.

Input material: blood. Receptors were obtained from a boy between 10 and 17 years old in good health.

The CDR3 DNA reads as TGTGCCAGCAGCGTAGGGGATAGCGGCAATGAGCAGTTCTTC. Protein: CASSVGDSGNEQFF. The chain is built from TRBV9 and TRBJ2-5; D might be TRBD2 (6 bases). Gene TRBJ2-1 matches the end of the DNA better, so the J call may be wrong. The germline V gene encodes CDR1 SGDLS and CDR2 YYNGEE. The CDR3 is 14 amino acids.

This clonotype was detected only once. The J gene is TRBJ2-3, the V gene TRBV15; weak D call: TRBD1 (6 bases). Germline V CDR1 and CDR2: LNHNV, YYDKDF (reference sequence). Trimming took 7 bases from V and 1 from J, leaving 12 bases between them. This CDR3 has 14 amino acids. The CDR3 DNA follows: TGTGCCACCACCGTGGGGGCCCGCACAGATACGCAGTATTTT. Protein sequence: CATTVGARTDTQYF.

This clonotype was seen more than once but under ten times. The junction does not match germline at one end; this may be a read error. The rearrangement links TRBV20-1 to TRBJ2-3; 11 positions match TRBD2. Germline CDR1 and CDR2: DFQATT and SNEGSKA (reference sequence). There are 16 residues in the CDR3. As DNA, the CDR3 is TGTAGTGCTAGCGGGGGGATGGCGACTAGCACAGATACGCAGTATTTT. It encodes CSASGGMATSTDTQYF.

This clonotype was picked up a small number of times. Written as DNA, the CDR3 is TGTGCCAGCAGAGTCACATGGGGAAGAGACGAGCAGTACTTC. Protein: CASRVTWGRDEQYF. This chain connects TRBV2 to TRBJ2-7; unclear D gene. Deletions cut 6 bases from V and 5 bases from J, with 17 bases between. The CDR3 totals 14 residues. The V gene's germline CDR1 is SNHLY and CDR2 FYNNEI.

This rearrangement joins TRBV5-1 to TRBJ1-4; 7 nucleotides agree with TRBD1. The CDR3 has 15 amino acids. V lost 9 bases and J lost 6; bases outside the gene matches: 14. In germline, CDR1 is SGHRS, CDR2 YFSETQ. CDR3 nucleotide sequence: TGCGCCATCAACTTCGAGGGGACAGATTATGAAAAACTGTTTTTT. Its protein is CAINFEGTDYEKLFF. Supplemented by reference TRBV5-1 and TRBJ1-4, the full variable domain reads KAGVTQTPRYLIKTRGQQVTLSCSPISGHRSVSWYQQTPGQGLQFLFEYFSETQRNKGNFPGRFSGRQFSNSRSEMNVSTLELGDSALYLCAINFEGTDYEKLFFGSGTQLSVL.

CDR3 nucleotides: TGTGCCAGCAGCGCCGGACTAGCGGGGAACACAGATACGCAGTATTTT. The encoded protein is CASSAGLAGNTDTQYF. The genes are TRBV9 and TRBJ2-3; 12 positions match TRBD2. Germline-derived CDR1 and CDR2 are SGDLS and YYNGEE. CDR3 length equals 16 residues. V lost 3 bases and J lost 2; bases outside the gene matches: 4.

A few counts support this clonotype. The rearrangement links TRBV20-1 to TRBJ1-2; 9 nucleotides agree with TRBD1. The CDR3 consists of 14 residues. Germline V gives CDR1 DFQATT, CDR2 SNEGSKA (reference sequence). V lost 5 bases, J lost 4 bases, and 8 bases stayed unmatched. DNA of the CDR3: TGCAGTGCTCACACAGGGGGCGTCGGCTATGGCTACACCTTC. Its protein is CSAHTGGVGYGYTF.